The next 29 T cell receptor beta chains were all read from a single sample in a study of PD-L1 blockade in urothelial cancer. Here immunoSEQ multiplex PCR was the method, and the copy in TCRdb shows in-frame clones only, minus some. The table lists around 30,000 clones, roughly 80% of them singletons, with 2% to 2.5% in the top ten. The sequenced sample was PBMCs, obtained around atezolizumab (anti-PD-L1) treatment. These receptors came from a man aged 50 to 60 with urothelial cancer.

This chain connects TRBV4-2 to TRBJ2-1, with a possible D match to TRBD1 (6 bases). This CDR3 comprises 16 residues. V was trimmed by 0 bases and J by 1 base, leaving 10 bases between them. Germline lookup yields CDR1 LGHNA and CDR2 YNFKEQ. The CDR3 DNA reads TGTGCCAGCAGCCAAGATCTAGGGGGTTCCTACAATGAGCAGTTCTTC. As protein: CASSQDLGGSYNEQFF.

The V and J genes are TRBV11-2 and TRBJ2-5; D unclear. Germline CDR1 and CDR2: SGHAT and FQNNGV. Trimming took off 1 base at V and 4 bases at J, with 7 bases between the two ends. This CDR3 has 13 residues. CDR3 residues: CASSLGHRETQYF. CDR3 sequence (DNA): TGTGCCAGCAGCTTAGGACACAGAGAGACCCAGTACTTC.

The chain joins TRBV2 to TRBJ1-5; D is unclear. Germline values: CDR1 SNHLY, CDR2 FYNNEI. The CDR3 has 13 residues. The germline V and J ends were trimmed by 3 bases and 4 bases, with 7 bases remaining between them. CDR3 region: CASSDLRNQPQHF. The CDR3 coding sequence is TGTGCCAGCAGTGATTTGAGAAATCAGCCCCAGCATTTT.

The chain carries TRBV27 and TRBJ2-3; D may be TRBD2 (5 bases). Germline CDR1 is MNHEY and CDR2 is SMNVEV (reference sequence). This CDR3 spans 15 amino acids. Trimming stripped 3 bases from V and 1 base from J, with 11 bases between. CDR3 DNA: TGTGCCAGCAGTTTGAGTCTAGCCGGCACAGATACGCAGTATTTT. This codes for CASSLSLAGTDTQYF.

The chain links TRBV14 to TRBJ2-7, with 8 bases that match TRBD2. Trimming at V came to 8 bases and at J to 5 bases, leaving 8 bases not matched to a gene. CDR1 is SGHDN and CDR2 is FVKESK in the germline V gene. The CDR3 runs to 13 residues. CDR3 in DNA: TGTGCCAGCGGAGTAGCGGGAACCCACGAGCAGTACTTC. Residues: CASGVAGTHEQYF.

The rearrangement uses TRBV2 and TRBJ2-3, with TRBD2 identical over 8 bases. The V gene end was trimmed by 8 bases and the J gene end by 5 bases; junction bases not matched to a gene: 3. The CDR3 covers 12 residues. Germline V gene sequence: CDR1 SNHLY, CDR2 FYNNEI. The CDR3 region is CASARGEDTQYF. CDR3 nucleotides: TGTGCCAGCGCGCGGGGGGAAGATACGCAGTATTTT.

The CDR3 reads CASKRRGTLQETQYF. In DNA form, the CDR3 reads TGTGCCAGTAAAAGAAGGGGCACTCTACAAGAGACCCAGTACTTC. The chain has TRBV19 and TRBJ2-5; tentatively, D is TRBD1 (5 bases). V dropped 7 bases and J dropped 2 bases, with 17 bases sitting between them. The CDR3 length is 15 residues. Looked up from germline, CDR1 is LNHDA and CDR2 is SQIVND (reference sequence). Using reference TRBV19 and TRBJ2-5 for the parts outside the CDR3, the full variable domain is DGGITQSPKYLFRKEGQNVTLSCEQNLNHDAMYWYRQDPGQGLRLIYYSQIVNDFQKGDIAEGYSVSREKKESFPLTVTSAQKNPTAFYLCASKRRGTLQETQYFGPGTRLLVL.

This chain uses TRBV5-6 with TRBJ1-1; D ambiguous. V lost 1 base, J lost 0 bases, and 13 bases lay in between. Germline-derived CDR1 and CDR2 are SGHDT and YYEEEE. The CDR3 runs to 16 residues. The DNA of the CDR3 is TGTGCCAGCAGCTTGTACAAGGGAGCGATGAACACTGAAGCTTTCTTT. The encoded protein is CASSLYKGAMNTEAFF.

V gene TRBV7-9 combines with J gene TRBJ1-2; no definite D call. Looked up from germline, CDR1 is SEHNR and CDR2 is FQNEAQ (reference sequence). Deletions cut 3 bases from V and 5 bases from J, with 16 bases between. The CDR3 covers 15 residues. CDR3 DNA: TGTGCCAGCAGCTTGTCAGTAGGTGGCAGGTATGGCTACACCTTC. The encoded protein is CASSLSVGGRYGYTF.

This chain connects TRBV25-1 to TRBJ2-7; TRBD2 matches 14 bases. This CDR3 spans 15 amino acids. Trimming cost V 5 bases and J 2 bases; bases outside gene matches: 2. Germline V gene sequence: CDR1 MGHDK, CDR2 SYGVNS. This CDR3 reads CASSPTSGRAYEQYF. The CDR3 DNA sequence: TGTGCCAGCAGTCCGACTAGCGGGAGGGCCTACGAGCAGTACTTC.

The chain recombines TRBV18 with TRBJ2-4, with 10 positions matching TRBD2. V gave up 1 base and J gave up 2 bases; unmatched junction bases: 8. There are 18 residues in the CDR3. Germline CDR1 and CDR2: KGHSH and LQKENI. The CDR3 DNA reads as TGTGCCAGCTCACCACTAGGGCTAGCGGGAGACTCCAAAAACATTCAGTACTTC. As protein: CASSPLGLAGDSKNIQYF.

The count of this clone is one. V gene TRBV18 combines with J gene TRBJ2-5, with TRBD1 as a possible D gene (6 bases). This CDR3 has 15 residues. Germline CDR1 and CDR2: KGHSH and LQKENI. V shed 6 bases and J shed 7 bases, with 21 bases lying between them. This CDR3 reads CASSDTTGTTGTQYF. In DNA form, the CDR3 reads TGTGCCAGCTCGGACACCACAGGGACCACAGGGACCCAGTACTTC.

The V call is TRBV6-1, the J call TRBJ2-3, with D unclear. The CDR3 is made up of 15 amino acids. Germline V gene sequence: CDR1 MNHNS, CDR2 SASEGT. Trimming removed 1 base from V and 2 bases from J, with 10 bases in between. The CDR3 loop reads CASSEEVQHTDTQYF. DNA for the CDR3: TGTGCCAGCAGTGAAGAAGTACAGCACACAGATACGCAGTATTTT.

The genes are TRBV19 and TRBJ1-1; D might be TRBD1 (5 bases). The CDR3 sequence is 15 residues long. Per the germline V gene, CDR1 is LNHDA and CDR2 is SQIVND (reference sequence). Trimming cost V 4 bases and J 2 bases, with 14 bases left between them. DNA for the CDR3: TGTGCCAGTAGTACGGCGGGGGGACCTAACACTGAAGCTTTCTTT. It codes for CASSTAGGPNTEAFF.

The CDR3 DNA follows: TGCGCCAGCAGCTTGGCGGTGGGGCAGGGCTATGGCTACACCTTC. Protein sequence: CASSLAVGQGYGYTF. The chain carries TRBV5-1 and TRBJ1-2; D possibly corresponds to TRBD1 (5 bases). This CDR3 spans 15 amino acids. The germline V gene encodes CDR1 SGHRS and CDR2 YFSETQ. V lost 0 bases and J 4 bases, leaving 13 bases between the germline ends.

This clone was detected once. The rearrangement joins TRBV11-3 to TRBJ2-1, with a possible D match to TRBD2 (5 bases). The length of the CDR3 is 14 residues. V lost 0 bases and J lost 7, with 10 bases in between. Germline lookup yields CDR1 SGHNT and CDR2 YENEEA. The CDR3 spells CASSLDRTGNEQFF. In DNA, the CDR3 is TGTGCCAGCAGCTTAGACAGGACTGGGAATGAGCAGTTCTTC.

V is TRBV14 and J is TRBJ2-5; 7 nucleotides align to TRBD1. CDR1 and CDR2 (germline): SGHDN, FVKESK. Germline trimming cut 3 bases from V and 5 bases from J; bases unmatched to any gene: 6. CDR3 length: 14 amino acids. CDR3: CASSQAQGWETQYF. CDR3 bases: TGTGCCAGCAGCCAGGCACAGGGGTGGGAGACCCAGTACTTC.

CDR3 nucleotides: TGCGCCAGCGGGCCCGAGTCTGGGGCCAACGTCCTGACTTTC. It specifies CASGPESGANVLTF. The chain combines TRBV5-1 with TRBJ2-6, with D hard to call. The germline V and J ends were trimmed by 7 bases and 1 base, with 9 bases remaining between them. The CDR3 runs to 14 residues. CDR1 and CDR2 from the germline V gene are SGHRS and YFSETQ.

This clone was recorded once. The chain employs TRBV7-2 and TRBJ1-3; D call uncertain. V was trimmed by 0 bases and J by 1 base, leaving 13 bases between them. Germline lookup yields CDR1 SGHTA and CDR2 FQGNSA. CDR3 length equals 17 residues. The CDR3 DNA follows: TGTGCCAGCAGCTTAGCGAGGGTGATGGGTTCTGGAAACACCATATATTTT. Its translation is CASSLARVMGSGNTIYF.

The rearrangement uses TRBV11-2 and TRBJ2-7; the match to TRBD2 covers 13 bases. In germline, CDR1 is SGHAT, CDR2 FQNNGV. The CDR3 totals 17 residues. V shed 4 bases and J 3 bases; nucleotides not matched to a gene: 9. This CDR3 is CASSSRGLAGLNYEQYV. The CDR3 nucleotides are TGTGCCAGCAGCTCCCGGGGACTAGCGGGGCTAAACTACGAGCAGTACGTC.

This clone was seen once. The rearrangement joins TRBV5-1 to TRBJ2-1; the D is unclear. The CDR3 length is 16 residues. With 4 bases removed from V and 0 bases from J, the gap between germline ends came to 14 bases. Per germline, CDR1 SGHRS and CDR2 YFSETQ. CDR3 sequence reads: CASSKPSLSSYNEQFF. The CDR3 coding sequence is TGCGCCAGCAGCAAACCGTCCCTGAGCTCCTACAATGAGCAGTTCTTC.

The V call is TRBV15, the J call TRBJ1-2, with 7 bases that match TRBD1. The germline V gene encodes CDR1 LNHNV and CDR2 YYDKDF (reference sequence). The CDR3 spans 16 residues. V dropped 3 bases and J dropped 2; count of bases not matched to a gene: 9. CDR3 protein: CATSSSRQGGNYGYTF. In nucleotides, the CDR3 is TGTGCCACCAGCAGCAGTCGACAGGGCGGGAACTATGGCTACACCTTC.

V usage is TRBV19 and J usage is TRBJ2-7; D is perhaps TRBD1 (6 bases). Germline V gene data show CDR1 as LNHDA and CDR2 as SQIVND (reference sequence). With 5 bases removed from V and 2 bases from J, the gap between germline ends came to 16 bases. This CDR3 contains 15 residues. This chain's CDR3 is CASSFRDKPPYEQYF. DNA of the CDR3: TGTGCCAGTAGTTTCCGGGACAAACCTCCCTACGAGCAGTACTTC. The whole variable domain, remainder taken from reference TRBV19 and TRBJ2-7, is DGGITQSPKYLFRKEGQNVTLSCEQNLNHDAMYWYRQDPGQGLRLIYYSQIVNDFQKGDIAEGYSVSREKKESFPLTVTSAQKNPTAFYLCASSFRDKPPYEQYFGPGTRLTVT.

This sequence joins TRBV6-1 and TRBJ1-1, with a tentative D call TRBD1 (6 bases). Per germline, CDR1 MNHNS and CDR2 SASEGT. The germline V and J ends were trimmed by 7 bases and 0 bases, with 15 bases remaining between them. The CDR3 loop spans 15 amino acids. CDR3 sequence (DNA): TGTGCCAGCAACACCCCAGGGGCCATGAACACTGAAGCTTTCTTT. Its translation is CASNTPGAMNTEAFF.

CDR3 amino acids: CSVPGLAGGGDTQYF. As DNA, the CDR3 is TGCAGCGTTCCGGGACTAGCGGGAGGCGGAGATACGCAGTATTTT. V gene TRBV29-1 combines with J gene TRBJ2-3, with 15 bases fitting TRBD2. V was pared by 5 bases and J by 5 bases, with 5 bases of the junction left unmatched. The CDR3 is 15 amino acids. Germline assignment: CDR1 SQVTM and CDR2 ANQGSEA.

J is TRBJ1-3 and V is TRBV5-4, with D tentatively TRBD1 (6 bases). The germline V and J ends were trimmed by 4 bases and 0 bases, with 14 bases remaining between them. The CDR3 extends over 16 amino acids. Germline V gene lookup returns CDR1 SGHNT and CDR2 YYREEE (reference sequence). The CDR3 loop reads CASSISTGFSGNTIYF. CDR3 nucleotide sequence: TGTGCCAGCAGCATTTCGACAGGATTCTCTGGAAACACCATATATTTT.

V gene TRBV9 combines with J gene TRBJ1-3; D ambiguous. V was trimmed by 2 bases and J by 4 bases, leaving 10 bases between them. This CDR3 spans 14 amino acids. Germline V gene data show CDR1 as SGDLS and CDR2 as YYNGEE. In nucleotides, the CDR3 is TGTGCCAGCAGCGTTTCCGGGAACGGAAACACCATATATTTT. Its translation is CASSVSGNGNTIYF. Combining the CDR3 with reference TRBV9 and TRBJ1-3 gives the whole variable domain DSGVTQTPKHLITATGQRVTLRCSPRSGDLSVYWYQQSLDQGLQFLIQYYNGEERAKGNILERFSAQQFPDLHSELNLSSLELGDSALYFCASSVSGNGNTIYFGEGSWLTVV.

On this clone itself: An end of the junction does not agree with germline; a read error may underlie this. The CDR3 coding sequence is TGCAGTGCCAGAGGACAGGACACTCGCACCTTC. Its translation is CSARGQDTRTF. V gene TRBV20-1 combines with J gene TRBJ1-2; 7 nucleotides line up with TRBD1. The CDR3 has 11 residues. The germline V gene has CDR1 DFQATT and CDR2 SNEGSKA (reference sequence).

The chain has TRBV5-1 and TRBJ2-1; 9 positions agree with TRBD1. V lost 4 bases, J lost 1 base, and 3 bases stayed unmatched. Germline loops: CDR1 SGHRS, CDR2 YFSETQ. The CDR3 is 15 amino acids. The CDR3: CASSLGQGSYNEQFF. The CDR3 DNA is TGCGCCAGCAGCCTTGGACAGGGGTCCTACAATGAGCAGTTCTTC. Filled out from reference TRBV5-1 and TRBJ2-1, the complete variable domain reads KAGVTQTPRYLIKTRGQQVTLSCSPISGHRSVSWYQQTPGQGLQFLFEYFSETQRNKGNFPGRFSGRQFSNSRSEMNVSTLELGDSALYLCASSLGQGSYNEQFFGPGTRLTVL.